The sample holds one count of the clone carrying this T cell receptor beta chain. Seattle researchers signed up patients amid active infection and tracked them longitudinally. Original methodology: The assay estimated nucleated cells by amplifying reference gene primers. Data came from immunoSEQ multiplex PCR; TCRdb stores just in-frame clones and leaves some out. For V, J and clone size, that table is used; D and trimming come from the DNA. The data hold roughly 410,000 clones, with over 75% observed a single time. The source of the sample is a study of blood T cell repertoires in COVID-19. The overall study: Both acute and convalescent COVID-19 samples were obtained from the United States, Italy and Spain.

Sequencing input: peripheral blood. This clonotype originated in a woman aged 60-75 years with COVID-19, enrolled during active disease.

This CDR3 is CAISSDSTSTDTQYF. The DNA for the CDR3 is TGTGCCATCAGTTCGGACAGCACTAGCACAGATACGCAGTATTTT. The rearrangement links TRBV10-3 to TRBJ2-3; tentatively, D is TRBD1 (6 bases). Trimming stripped 5 bases from V and 0 bases from J, with 12 bases between. Germline values: CDR1 ENHRY, CDR2 SYGVKD. This CDR3 has 15 residues.